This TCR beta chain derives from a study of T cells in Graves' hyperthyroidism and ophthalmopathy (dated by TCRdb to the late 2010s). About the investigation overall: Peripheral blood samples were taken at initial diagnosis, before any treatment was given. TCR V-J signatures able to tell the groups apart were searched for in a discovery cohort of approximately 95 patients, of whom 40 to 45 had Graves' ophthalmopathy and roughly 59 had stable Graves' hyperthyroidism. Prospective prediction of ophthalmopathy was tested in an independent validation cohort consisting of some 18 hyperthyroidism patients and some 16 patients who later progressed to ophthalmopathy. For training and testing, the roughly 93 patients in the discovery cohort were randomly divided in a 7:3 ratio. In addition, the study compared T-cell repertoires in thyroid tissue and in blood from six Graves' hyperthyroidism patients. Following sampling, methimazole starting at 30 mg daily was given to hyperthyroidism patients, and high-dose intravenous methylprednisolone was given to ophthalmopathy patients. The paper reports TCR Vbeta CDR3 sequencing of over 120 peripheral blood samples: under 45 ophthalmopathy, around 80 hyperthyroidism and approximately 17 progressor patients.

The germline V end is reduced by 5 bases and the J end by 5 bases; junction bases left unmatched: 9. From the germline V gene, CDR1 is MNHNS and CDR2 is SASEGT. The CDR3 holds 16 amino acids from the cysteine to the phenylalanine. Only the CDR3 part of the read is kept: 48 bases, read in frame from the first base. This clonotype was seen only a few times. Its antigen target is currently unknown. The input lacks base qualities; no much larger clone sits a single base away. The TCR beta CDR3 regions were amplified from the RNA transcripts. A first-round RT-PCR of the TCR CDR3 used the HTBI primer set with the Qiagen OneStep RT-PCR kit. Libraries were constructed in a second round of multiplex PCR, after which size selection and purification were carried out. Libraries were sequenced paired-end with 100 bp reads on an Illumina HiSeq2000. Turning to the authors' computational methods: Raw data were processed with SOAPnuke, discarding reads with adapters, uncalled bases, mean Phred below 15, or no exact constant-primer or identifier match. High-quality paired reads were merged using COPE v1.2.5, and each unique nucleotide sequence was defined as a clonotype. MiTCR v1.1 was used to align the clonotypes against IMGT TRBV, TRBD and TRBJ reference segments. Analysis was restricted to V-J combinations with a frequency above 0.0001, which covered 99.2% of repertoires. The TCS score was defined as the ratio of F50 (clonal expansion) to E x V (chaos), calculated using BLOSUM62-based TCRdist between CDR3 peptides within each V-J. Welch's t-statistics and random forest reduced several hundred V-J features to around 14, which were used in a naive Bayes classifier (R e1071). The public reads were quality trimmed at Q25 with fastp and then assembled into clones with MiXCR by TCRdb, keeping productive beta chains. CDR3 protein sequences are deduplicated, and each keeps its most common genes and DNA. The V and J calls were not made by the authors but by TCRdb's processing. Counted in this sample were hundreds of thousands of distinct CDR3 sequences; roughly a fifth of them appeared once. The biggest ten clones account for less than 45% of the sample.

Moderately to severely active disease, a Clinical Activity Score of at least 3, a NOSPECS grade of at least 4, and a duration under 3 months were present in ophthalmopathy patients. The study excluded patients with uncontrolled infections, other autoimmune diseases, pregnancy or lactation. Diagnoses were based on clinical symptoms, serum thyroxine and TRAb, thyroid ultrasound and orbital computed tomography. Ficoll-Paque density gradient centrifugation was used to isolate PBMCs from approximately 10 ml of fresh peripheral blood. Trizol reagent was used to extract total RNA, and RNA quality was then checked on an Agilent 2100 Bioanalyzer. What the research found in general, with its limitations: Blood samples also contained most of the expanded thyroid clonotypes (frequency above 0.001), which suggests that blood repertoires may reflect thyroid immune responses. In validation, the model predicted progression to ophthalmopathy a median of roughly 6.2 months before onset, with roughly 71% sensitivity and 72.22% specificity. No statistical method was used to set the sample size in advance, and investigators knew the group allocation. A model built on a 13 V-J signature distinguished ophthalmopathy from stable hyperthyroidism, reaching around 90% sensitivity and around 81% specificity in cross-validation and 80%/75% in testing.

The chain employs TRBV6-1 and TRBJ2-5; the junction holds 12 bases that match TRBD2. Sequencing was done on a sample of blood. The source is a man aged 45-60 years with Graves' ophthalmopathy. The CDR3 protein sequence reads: CASSRLAGATGETQYF. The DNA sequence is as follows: TGTGCCAGCAGTCGACTAGCGGGAGCCACCGGGGAGACCCAGTACTTC.